This passage covers 15 T cell receptor beta chains from one sample sequenced in a study of cytomegalovirus exposure and HLA in healthy donors. Researchers ran the PCR with 60 Vbeta and 13 Jbeta primers. Assay: immunoSEQ multiplex PCR; the TCRdb copy retains only in-frame clones and omits some. The sample yields approximately 110,000 clones, roughly four fifths seen once. Sequenced input: PBMCs. The receptors stem from a woman aged 55-69 years in good health and CMV-seropositive.

This chain uses TRBV15 with TRBJ2-7, with 10 positions matching TRBD2. This CDR3 is built from 16 residues. J lost 2 bases, V lost 3 bases, and 7 bases had no gene match. The V gene's germline CDR1 is LNHNV and CDR2 YYDKDF (reference sequence). The CDR3 loop is CATSRVKAGGPYEQYF. As DNA, the CDR3 is TGTGCCACCAGCAGGGTGAAAGCGGGAGGGCCCTACGAGCAGTACTTC.

This clone has just one count. The rearrangement uses TRBV10-3 and TRBJ2-7, with TRBD2 identical over 7 bases. The J segment lost 2 bases and the V segment lost 3 bases, leaving 10 bases of the junction unmatched. Germline loops: CDR1 ENHRY, CDR2 SYGVKD. This CDR3 is 16 amino acids long. CDR3 amino acids: CAISDAGLGGAYEQYF. The DNA for the CDR3 is TGTGCCATCAGTGATGCCGGCTTGGGGGGGGCCTACGAGCAGTACTTC.

This clone was seen a handful of times. The chain has TRBV2 and TRBJ2-5; 7 bases are shared with TRBD1. Looked up from germline, CDR1 is SNHLY and CDR2 is FYNNEI. With 8 bases clipped from V and 11 bases from J, the junction kept 17 bases outside the gene matches. The CDR3 consists of 14 residues. CDR3 in amino acids: CASLRPGQTVWQYF. The CDR3 nucleotides read TGTGCCAGCCTGAGACCGGGACAGACCGTTTGGCAGTACTTC.

The chain has TRBV7-2 and TRBJ2-3, with 12 bases lining up with TRBD2. The CDR3 has 16 amino acids. Germline-derived CDR1 and CDR2 are SGHTA and FQGNSA. Trimming took 3 bases from V and 7 from J; bases not matched to a gene: 8. CDR3 sequence: CASSLASSGGAYTQYF. As DNA, the CDR3 is TGTGCCAGCAGCTTGGCGTCTAGCGGGGGGGCCTATACGCAGTATTTT.

This chain uses TRBV5-1 with TRBJ1-2; a weak D match, TRBD1 (5 bases). This CDR3 has 13 amino acids. Trimming removed 0 bases at V and 7 bases at J, with 10 bases between. Germline V gene lookup returns CDR1 SGHRS and CDR2 YFSETQ. In nucleotides, the CDR3 is TGCGCCAGCAGCTTGGAGGGCGGGGCTGGCTACACCTTC. Translated: CASSLEGGAGYTF.

The V gene is TRBV6-5, the J gene TRBJ1-1; D perhaps matches TRBD1 (6 bases). CDR3 length: 13 residues. CDR1 MNHEY and CDR2 SVGAGI come from the germline V gene. Trimming pared 3 bases from V and 5 bases from J, leaving 10 bases between. In DNA, the CDR3 is TGTGCCAGCAGTTATAACAGGGATACTGAAGCTTTCTTT. Translation: CASSYNRDTEAFF.

The chain carries TRBV30 and TRBJ1-2; TRBD1 matches 9 bases. The V gene's germline CDR1 is GTSNPN and CDR2 SVGIG (reference sequence). This CDR3 comprises 15 residues. The V and J ends lost 2 bases and 4 bases, in that order; junction bases with no gene match: 8. The CDR3: CAWSRGQGGGYGYTF. The CDR3 DNA follows: TGTGCCTGGAGTCGGGGACAGGGCGGGGGCTATGGCTACACCTTC. Using reference TRBV30 and TRBJ1-2 for the parts outside the CDR3, the full variable domain is SQTIHQWPATLVQPVGSPLSLECTVEGTSNPNLYWYRQAAGRGLQLLFYSVGIGQISSEVPQNLSASRPQDRQFILSSKKLLLSDSGFYLCAWSRGQGGGYGYTFGSGTRLTVV.

This chain uses TRBV19 with TRBJ2-3, with TRBD2 identical over 9 bases. J was trimmed by 0 bases and V by 3 bases; bases with no gene match: 1. The CDR3 extends over 15 amino acids. CDR1 LNHDA and CDR2 SQIVND come from the germline V gene (reference sequence). CDR3 nucleotide sequence: TGTGCCAGTAGTATTAGCGGGAGTAGCACAGATACGCAGTATTTT. Residues: CASSISGSSTDTQYF. The complete variable domain, with remaining parts taken from reference TRBV19 and TRBJ2-3, reads DGGITQSPKYLFRKEGQNVTLSCEQNLNHDAMYWYRQDPGQGLRLIYYSQIVNDFQKGDIAEGYSVSREKKESFPLTVTSAQKNPTAFYLCASSISGSSTDTQYFGPGTRLTVL.

V gene TRBV7-9 combines with J gene TRBJ2-2, with TRBD1 as a possible D gene (6 bases). Germline V lookup: CDR1 SEHNR, CDR2 FQNEAQ (reference sequence). The length of the CDR3 is 16 residues. Trimming cost V 1 base and J 1 base, with 10 bases left between them. The CDR3 DNA is TGTGCCAGCAGCTTAGTGACAGGCCTGAACACCGGGGAGCTGTTTTTT. Its translation: CASSLVTGLNTGELFF.

The chain joins TRBV11-3 to TRBJ2-3, with TRBD2 as a possible D gene (6 bases). The ends were cut back, 3 bases at V and 4 bases at J, with 11 bases in the middle. The CDR3 extends over 14 amino acids. Per the germline V gene, CDR1 is SGHNT and CDR2 is YENEEA. CDR3 sequence: CASSFGTLADTQYF. The CDR3 bases are TGTGCCAGCAGCTTTGGGACTTTGGCAGATACGCAGTATTTT.

This rearrangement joins TRBV19 to TRBJ1-4; 7 positions match TRBD1. V lost 3 bases, J lost 0 bases, and 4 bases stayed unmatched. The length of the CDR3 is 16 residues. CDR1 and CDR2 (germline): LNHDA, SQIVND (reference sequence). CDR3: CASSMAGTATNEKLFF. The CDR3 coding sequence is TGTGCCAGTAGTATGGCGGGGACAGCAACTAATGAAAAACTGTTTTTT.

This rearrangement joins TRBV6-5 to TRBJ2-7; a possible D gene is TRBD2 (6 bases). Trimming removed 5 bases from V and 12 bases from J, with 14 bases in between. Looked up from germline, CDR1 is MNHEY and CDR2 is SVGAGI. The CDR3 is made up of 11 amino acids. CDR3 in amino acids: CASSTRGKAYF. The CDR3 bases are TGTGCCAGCAGTACTCGCGGGAAGGCGTACTTC.

The V gene is TRBV7-9, the J gene TRBJ2-7; D might be TRBD2 (6 bases). Trimming took off 5 bases at V and 4 bases at J, with 18 bases between the two ends. Germline CDR1 SEHNR, CDR2 FQNEAQ (reference sequence). The CDR3 contains 15 residues. The CDR3: CASSPPGPGGYEQYF. The CDR3, as DNA: TGTGCCAGCAGCCCTCCCGGCCCTGGAGGGTACGAGCAGTACTTC. Full variable domain (remainder filled in from reference TRBV7-9 and TRBJ2-7): DTGVSQNPRHKITKRGQNVTFRCDPISEHNRLYWYRQTLGQGPEFLTYFQNEAQLEKSRLLSDRFSAERPKGSFSTLEIQRTEQGDSAMYLCASSPPGPGGYEQYFGPGTRLTVT.

V usage is TRBV7-6 and J usage is TRBJ1-2; maybe TRBD1 (5 bases). Germline values: CDR1 SGHVS, CDR2 FNYEAQ. V was pared by 5 bases and J by 3 bases, with 13 bases between. There are 14 residues in the CDR3. CDR3 sequence reads: CASSLNPGYYGYTF. In DNA form, the CDR3 reads TGTGCCAGCAGCCTAAACCCAGGGTACTATGGCTACACCTTC.

J is TRBJ1-2 and V is TRBV6-4; D is unclear. From germline, CDR1 is MRHNA and CDR2 SNTAGT. Deletions cut 5 bases from V and 2 bases from J, with 9 bases between. This CDR3 is 13 amino acids long. CDR3 in amino acids: CASSPELNYGYTF. The CDR3 DNA is TGTGCCAGCAGTCCGGAGCTGAACTATGGCTACACCTTC.